One T cell receptor beta chain is described in this entry. Per the study methods: Counts of nucleated cells, estimated from reference gene primer amplification, were obtained. The data were produced by immunoSEQ multiplex PCR, yet TCRdb's version contains in-frame clones alone and is incomplete. V and J calls and clone size are those listed in that table; D and trimming were worked out from the DNA. Of around 60,000 clones in the sample, about 77% were seen once. This sample is part of a study of blood T cell repertoires in COVID-19. Trimming left V 6 bases short and J 4 bases short, with 15 bases between. Germline CDR1 SGHDT, CDR2 YYEEEE. CDR3 length: 14 amino acids.

Sequenced: peripheral blood. V is TRBV5-6 and J is TRBJ2-3; D may be TRBD2 (5 bases). The source is a human donor in a cohort sampled during active COVID-19. CDR3 DNA sequence: TGTGCCAGCACCTTAGGCCTACTAGCAGATACGCAGTATTTT. This gives the protein CASTLGLLADTQYF.